These 27 T cell receptor beta chains share one sample of origin, sequenced in a study of shared clonotypes between healthy human individuals. Method: immunoSEQ multiplex PCR; TCRdb's copy keeps in-frame clones and lacks some. Of about 490,000 clones listed, approximately 82% are singletons. The sample comprised PBMCs. These receptors were taken from a woman aged 40 to 50 in good health. Some clones in this sample may be carry-over from other donors' samples.

This clone was seen a few times. This sequence joins TRBV5-6 and TRBJ2-1; 7 bases line up with TRBD1. CDR3 length: 14 residues. The trim removed 3 bases at V and 8 bases at J, leaving 8 bases unmatched. CDR1 is SGHDT and CDR2 is YYEEEE in the germline V gene. The CDR3: CASSSGQWGDEQFF. The CDR3, as DNA: TGTGCCAGCAGCTCGGGACAGTGGGGAGATGAGCAGTTCTTC.

The V gene is TRBV5-6, the J gene TRBJ2-3, with TRBD1 matching over 8 bases. This CDR3 is built from 15 residues. V shed 4 bases and J 2 bases; nucleotides not matched to a gene: 6. The germline gives CDR1 SGHDT, CDR2 YYEEEE. CDR3 nucleotide sequence: TGTGCCAGCAGCCCCGGGACAGGACACACAGATACGCAGTATTTT. It translates to CASSPGTGHTDTQYF.

V and J are TRBV6-5 and TRBJ1-4; D remains unclear. The CDR3 extends over 14 amino acids. Trimming stripped 6 bases from V and 9 bases from J, with 17 bases between. Germline V CDR1 and CDR2: MNHEY, SVGAGI. The CDR3 DNA sequence: TGTGCCAGCAGCCGAAGTTCCGTTCTGAAAAAACTGTTTTTT. This encodes CASSRSSVLKKLFF.

This clone was counted between two and nine times. Written as DNA, the CDR3 is TGCGCCAGCAGCTTAGAAACTTTGGATAGCGGGAGAGTCCCAGATACGCAGTATTTT. Translation: CASSLETLDSGRVPDTQYF. The chain is built from TRBV5-1 and TRBJ2-3; 9 bases are a match to TRBD2. The CDR3 spans 19 residues. V was clipped by 2 bases and J by 4 bases; unmatched bases: 17. Germline-derived CDR1 and CDR2 are SGHRS and YFSETQ.

The chain recombines TRBV5-1 with TRBJ2-5; no definite D call. V lost 0 bases and J 7 bases, leaving 4 bases between the germline ends. The CDR3 is 11 residues long. CDR1 SGHRS and CDR2 YFSETQ come from the germline V gene. The CDR3 sequence is CASSLAATQYF. CDR3 DNA sequence: TGCGCCAGCAGCTTGGCCGCGACCCAGTACTTC.

As to this clone: A far larger clone differs by one base, so this is likely a read error. The chain recombines TRBV5-8 with TRBJ2-1; D unclear. CDR1 is SGHTS, CDR2 YDEGEE, per germline. Deletions cut 4 bases from V and 3 bases from J, with 2 bases between. There are 11 residues in the CDR3. The CDR3 region is CASSLYNEQFF. The CDR3 bases are TGTGCCAGCAGCCTCTACAATGAGCAGTTCTTC.

The chain has TRBV25-1 and TRBJ2-3; weak D call: TRBD2 (5 bases). With 5 bases removed from V and 1 base from J, the gap between germline ends came to 22 bases. The CDR3 has 18 amino acids. Germline CDR1 MGHDK, CDR2 SYGVNS. The CDR3 loop reads CASSRRSYPPLGTDTQYF. CDR3 in DNA: TGTGCCAGCAGTCGCCGCTCGTACCCCCCACTAGGCACAGATACGCAGTATTTT.

The V call is TRBV7-2, the J call TRBJ2-1; D is unclear. The germline V gene has CDR1 SGHTA and CDR2 FQGNSA. V lost 0 bases, J lost 0 bases, and 15 bases lay in between. This CDR3 comprises 18 residues. The CDR3 reads CASSLARLATSSYNEQFF. CDR3 in DNA: TGTGCCAGCAGCTTAGCCAGGTTGGCCACAAGCTCCTACAATGAGCAGTTCTTC. The full variable domain, in which reference TRBV7-2 and TRBJ2-1 provide the parts outside the CDR3, is GAGVSQSPSNKVTEKGKDVELRCDPISGHTALYWYRQSLGQGLEFLIYFQGNSAPDKSGLPSDRFSAERTGGSVSTLTIQRTQQEDSAVYLCASSLARLATSSYNEQFFGPGTRLTVL.

This chain links TRBV11-2 with TRBJ1-2; no clear D. This CDR3 region has 13 residues. Trimming left V 1 base short and J 7 bases short, with 10 bases between. CDR1 SGHAT and CDR2 FQNNGV come from the germline V gene. CDR3 sequence (DNA): TGTGCCAGCAGCTTAGCGGTGGGGTTTGGCTACACCTTC. Translation: CASSLAVGFGYTF.

The CDR3 bases are TGTGCCAGCAGCCTGTGGGGCCCCGGGGAGCTGTTTTTT. Protein sequence: CASSLWGPGELFF. The V and J genes are TRBV5-5 and TRBJ2-2; perhaps TRBD1 as D (5 bases). Looked up from germline, CDR1 is SGHKS and CDR2 is YYEKEE (reference sequence). CDR3 size: 13 residues. Trimming removed 4 bases at V and 6 bases at J, with 10 bases between.

This rearrangement joins TRBV4-1 to TRBJ1-3; D is unclear. Trimming left V 0 bases short and J 1 base short, with 16 bases between. Germline V gene sequence: CDR1 MGHRA, CDR2 YSYEKL. This CDR3 is built from 18 residues. The CDR3 here is CASSQDRRAWSSGNTIYF. The CDR3 region has the DNA TGCGCCAGCAGCCAAGATAGGAGGGCCTGGTCTTCTGGAAACACCATATATTTT.

V is TRBV10-3 and J is TRBJ2-7; TRBD2 aligns across 12 bases. This CDR3 is 16 amino acids long. The V gene end was trimmed by 6 bases and the J gene end by 4 bases; junction bases not matched to a gene: 10. CDR1 ENHRY and CDR2 SYGVKD come from the germline V gene. The CDR3 here is CAISQPSTSGRYEQYF. CDR3 DNA: TGTGCCATCAGCCAACCGTCGACTAGCGGGAGATACGAGCAGTACTTC.

The chain carries TRBV6-1 and TRBJ1-5; D is uncertain. The germline V gene has CDR1 MNHNS and CDR2 SASEGT. V dropped 0 bases and J dropped 5 bases, with 14 bases sitting between them. The CDR3 consists of 16 residues. The CDR3 sequence is CASSEARTLRHQPQHF. CDR3 in DNA: TGTGCCAGCAGTGAAGCGCGGACCCTTCGGCATCAGCCCCAGCATTTT.

The chain carries TRBV28 and TRBJ2-7; either TRBD1 or TRBD2 may fit D (5 bases each). Per germline, CDR1 MDHEN and CDR2 SYDVKM. V lost 7 bases and J 0 bases, leaving 16 bases between the germline ends. CDR3 length: 15 amino acids. CDR3 loop: CASKMGTVSSYEQYF. In DNA, the CDR3 is TGTGCCAGCAAAATGGGGACGGTAAGCTCCTACGAGCAGTACTTC.

This clone appeared once. This chain links TRBV18 with TRBJ1-3; 8 positions match TRBD1. There are 16 residues in the CDR3. CDR1 is KGHSH, CDR2 LQKENI, per germline. J was trimmed by 0 bases and V by 3 bases; bases with no gene match: 4. CDR3: CASSPPGGASGNTIYF. CDR3 nucleotides: TGTGCCAGCTCACCGCCAGGGGGCGCCTCTGGAAACACCATATATTTT.

The J gene is TRBJ1-2, the V gene TRBV5-4, with TRBD1 as a possible D gene (5 bases). V was shortened by 2 bases and J by 4 bases, with 6 bases between the two germline ends. There are 12 residues in the CDR3. Germline loops: CDR1 SGHNT, CDR2 YYREEE (reference sequence). This chain's CDR3 is CASSFGAYGYTF. CDR3 nucleotide sequence: TGTGCCAGCAGCTTCGGGGCCTATGGCTACACCTTC.

The J gene is TRBJ2-7, the V gene TRBV30; D is perhaps TRBD1 (5 bases). There are 11 residues in the CDR3. V was shortened by 5 bases and J by 6 bases, with 11 bases between the two germline ends. Germline V gene lookup returns CDR1 GTSNPN and CDR2 SVGIG (reference sequence). The CDR3 nucleotides read TGTGCCTGGGGCAGGGTTCGCGAGCAGTACTTC. Encoded protein: CAWGRVREQYF.

The rearrangement links TRBV6-1 to TRBJ1-4, with a tentative D call TRBD1 (5 bases). V lost 1 base to trimming and J lost 4 bases, with 10 bases between them. The CDR3 sequence is 15 residues long. Germline CDR1 reads MNHNS; CDR2 reads SASEGT. CDR3 in DNA: TGTGCCAGCAGTGAAGGGAGGGGAGGTAATGAAAAACTGTTTTTT. Translating it yields CASSEGRGGNEKLFF.

The V gene is TRBV5-1, the J gene TRBJ2-6; tentatively, D is TRBD1 (6 bases). CDR1 SGHRS and CDR2 YFSETQ come from the germline V gene. The CDR3 has 18 amino acids. Trimming stripped 5 bases from V and 8 bases from J, with 26 bases between. The CDR3 DNA reads TGCGCCAGCAGGGGCCCCTCCAGGGGCTCCTCTGGTTCCAACGTCCTGACTTTC. It specifies CASRGPSRGSSGSNVLTF. The full variable domain, with the rest looked up from reference TRBV5-1 and TRBJ2-6, is KAGVTQTPRYLIKTRGQQVTLSCSPISGHRSVSWYQQTPGQGLQFLFEYFSETQRNKGNFPGRFSGRQFSNSRSEMNVSTLELGDSALYLCASRGPSRGSSGSNVLTFGAGSRLTVL.

The sample holds one count of this clone. The V gene is TRBV19, the J gene TRBJ2-1; the D gene is possibly TRBD1 (5 bases). Germline assignment: CDR1 LNHDA and CDR2 SQIVND (reference sequence). V lost 5 bases and J lost 3, with 14 bases in between. The CDR3 runs to 15 residues. The CDR3 bases are TGTGCCAGTAGTCCACAGGCAGGATTCTACAATGAGCAGTTCTTC. Protein product: CASSPQAGFYNEQFF.

Written as DNA, the CDR3 is TGTGCCAGCAGCTTGATGGCTGCAAGCTCCTACAATGAGCAGTTCTTC. Translating gives CASSLMAASSYNEQFF. This chain links TRBV5-6 with TRBJ2-1, with D hard to call. The germline gives CDR1 SGHDT, CDR2 YYEEEE. The CDR3 is made up of 16 amino acids. Trimming pared 1 base from V and 0 bases from J, leaving 11 bases between.

The sample holds many counts of this clone. This chain's CDR3 is CASRGAGSAYEQYF. The CDR3 bases are TGTGCCAGCCGGGGAGCGGGGTCAGCCTACGAGCAGTACTTC. The chain has TRBV7-2 and TRBJ2-7; 7 nucleotides align to TRBD2. Germline CDR1 SGHTA, CDR2 FQGNSA. This CDR3 spans 14 amino acids. V trimming: 8 bases; J trimming: 2 bases; junction bases outside the gene matches: 9.

The chain couples TRBV2 to TRBJ2-7, with 7 bases aligning to TRBD1. The CDR3 totals 13 residues. Trimming removed 7 bases from V and 3 bases from J; junction bases left unmatched: 6. CDR1 and CDR2 (germline): SNHLY, FYNNEI. In DNA, the CDR3 is TGTGCCAGCAAGAAGACAGGGAGCTACGAGCAGTACTTC. It specifies CASKKTGSYEQYF. The full variable domain, in which reference TRBV2 and TRBJ2-7 provide the parts outside the CDR3, is EPEVTQTPSHQVTQMGQEVILRCVPISNHLYFYWYRQILGQKVEFLVSFYNNEISEKSEIFDDQFSVERPDGSNFTLKIRSTKLEDSAMYFCASKKTGSYEQYFGPGTRLTVT.

The rearrangement joins TRBV9 to TRBJ2-3; TRBD2 aligns across 8 bases. The junction had 6 bases not matched to a gene; V was cut back by 0 bases and J by 3 bases. Germline CDR1 and CDR2: SGDLS and YYNGEE. The CDR3 loop spans 16 amino acids. The CDR3 sequence is CASSVGAGVTTDTQYF. The DNA for the CDR3 is TGTGCCAGCAGCGTAGGAGCGGGAGTGACTACAGATACGCAGTATTTT. Variable domain in full (rest from reference TRBV9 and TRBJ2-3): DSGVTQTPKHLITATGQRVTLRCSPRSGDLSVYWYQQSLDQGLQFLIQYYNGEERAKGNILERFSAQQFPDLHSELNLSSLELGDSALYFCASSVGAGVTTDTQYFGPGTRLTVL.

Note on this clone: Different DNA sequences within this sample yield the same CDR3. This chain joins TRBV30 and TRBJ2-5, with no clear D. The CDR3 has 13 amino acids. Germline assignment: CDR1 GTSNPN and CDR2 SVGIG (reference sequence). V lost 0 bases and J lost 2, with 7 bases in between. As DNA, the CDR3 is TGTGCCTGGAGTGTAGGCAGACAAGAGACCCAGTACTTC. Encoded protein: CAWSVGRQETQYF. Based on the CDR3 plus reference TRBV30 and TRBJ2-5, the full variable domain is SQTIHQWPATLVQPVGSPLSLECTVEGTSNPNLYWYRQAAGRGLQLLFYSVGIGQISSEVPQNLSASRPQDRQFILSSKKLLLSDSGFYLCAWSVGRQETQYFGPGTRLLVL.

This sequence joins TRBV28 and TRBJ1-2, with 8 bases that match TRBD1. The germline gives CDR1 MDHEN, CDR2 SYDVKM. V lost 8 bases to trimming and J lost 5 bases; unmatched junction nucleotides: 13. The CDR3 is made up of 15 amino acids. CDR3 DNA: TGTGCCAGCCTCCCCCGGGACAGGCGCGATTATGGCTACACCTTC. Protein product: CASLPRDRRDYGYTF.

This rearrangement joins TRBV6-1 to TRBJ2-1, with TRBD2 matching over 8 bases. Germline CDR1 reads MNHNS; CDR2 reads SASEGT. J was trimmed by 5 bases and V by 1 base; bases with no gene match: 4. The CDR3 extends over 15 amino acids. The CDR3 DNA follows: TGTGCCAGCAGTGAAGGTAGCGGGGTAAACAATGAGCAGTTCTTC. It codes for CASSEGSGVNNEQFF.